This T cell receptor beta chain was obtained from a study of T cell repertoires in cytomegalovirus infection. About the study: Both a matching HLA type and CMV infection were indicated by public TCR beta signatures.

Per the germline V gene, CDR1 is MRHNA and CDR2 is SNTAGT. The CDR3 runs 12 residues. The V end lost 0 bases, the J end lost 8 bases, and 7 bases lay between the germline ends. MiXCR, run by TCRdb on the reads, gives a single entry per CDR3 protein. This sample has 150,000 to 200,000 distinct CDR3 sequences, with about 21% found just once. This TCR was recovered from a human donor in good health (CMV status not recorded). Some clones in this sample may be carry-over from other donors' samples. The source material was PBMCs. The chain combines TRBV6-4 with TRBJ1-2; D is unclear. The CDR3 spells CASSDSRGGYTF. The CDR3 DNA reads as TGTGCCAGCAGTGACTCACGAGGGGGCTACACCTTC.